These 13 T cell receptor beta chains were all obtained from the same sample, sequenced in a study of shared clonotypes between healthy human individuals. TCRdb's copy holds only in-frame clones and misses some; the assay was immunoSEQ multiplex PCR. This sample has some 500,000 clones, with 90% to 96% found just once. Sequenced material: naive CD4+ T cells sorted from blood. Subset given: CD45RA+ positively selected. These TCRs come from a woman between 25 and 40 years old in good health.

This chain links TRBV6-1 with TRBJ1-1, with a weak D call TRBD1 (5 bases). V lost 4 bases and J 5 bases, leaving 11 bases between the germline ends. In germline, CDR1 is MNHNS, CDR2 SASEGT. The length of the CDR3 is 13 residues. The CDR3: CASSAPKGTEAFF. The CDR3 region has the DNA TGTGCCAGCAGTGCGCCTAAGGGGACTGAAGCTTTCTTT.

V is TRBV28 and J is TRBJ2-7; tentative D call: TRBD2 (6 bases). The CDR3 spans 15 residues. Germline CDR1 reads MDHEN; CDR2 reads SYDVKM. V dropped 4 bases and J dropped 3 bases, with 16 bases sitting between them. CDR3: CASSSRGSGSYEQYF. The DNA of the CDR3 is TGTGCCAGCAGTTCCCGAGGTAGCGGCAGCTACGAGCAGTACTTC. Drawing the rest from reference TRBV28 and TRBJ2-7, the complete variable domain is DVKVTQSSRYLVKRTGEKVFLECVQDMDHENMFWYRQDPGLGLRLIYFSYDVKMKEKGDIPEGYSVSREKKERFSLILESASTNQTSMYLCASSSRGSGSYEQYFGPGTRLTVT.

The chain couples TRBV30 to TRBJ2-7; D ambiguous. The CDR3 is made up of 11 amino acids. CDR1 and CDR2 from the germline V gene are GTSNPN and SVGIG (reference sequence). Trimming pared 5 bases from V and 4 bases from J, leaving 9 bases between. This CDR3 reads CAWPSIYEQYF. CDR3 in DNA: TGTGCCTGGCCCAGTATATACGAGCAGTACTTC. Full variable domain (outside the CDR3, taken from reference TRBV30 and TRBJ2-7): SQTIHQWPATLVQPVGSPLSLECTVEGTSNPNLYWYRQAAGRGLQLLFYSVGIGQISSEVPQNLSASRPQDRQFILSSKKLLLSDSGFYLCAWPSIYEQYFGPGTRLTVT.

V usage is TRBV11-2 and J usage is TRBJ2-7, with 9 bases matching TRBD2. The CDR3 is made up of 17 amino acids. V lost 5 bases and J lost 0; bases outside the gene matches: 11. Germline V gene sequence: CDR1 SGHAT, CDR2 FQNNGV. CDR3 sequence reads: CASSGLAGKKSSYEQYF. The CDR3 DNA reads TGTGCCAGCAGCGGGCTAGCGGGAAAAAAGAGCTCCTACGAGCAGTACTTC.

The V call is TRBV5-1, the J call TRBJ2-1, with D possibly TRBD1 on 5 matching bases. V gave up 4 bases and J gave up 0 bases, with 14 bases separating them. Per germline, CDR1 SGHRS and CDR2 YFSETQ. This CDR3 region has 16 residues. Written as DNA, the CDR3 is TGCGCCAGCAGCACGACACACAGGAGCTCCTACAATGAGCAGTTCTTC. Residues: CASSTTHRSSYNEQFF.

The count of this clone is one. The rearrangement joins TRBV28 to TRBJ2-3; D gene unclear. CDR3 length equals 13 residues. With 6 bases removed from V and 6 bases from J, the gap between germline ends came to 13 bases. Per germline, CDR1 MDHEN and CDR2 SYDVKM. CDR3 protein: CASRRGPRDTQYF. CDR3 nucleotides: TGTGCCAGCAGGCGTGGGCCCAGGGATACGCAGTATTTT.

In the case of this clone: The sample carries other DNA sequences with the same CDR3. The chain has TRBV2 and TRBJ2-7; D gene uncertain. Trimming took 6 bases from V and 0 from J, leaving 6 bases between them. The CDR3 is 12 residues long. CDR1 is SNHLY and CDR2 is FYNNEI in the germline V gene. The CDR3 DNA is TGTGCCAGCAGGGGCCTCTCCTACGAGCAGTACTTC. The encoded protein is CASRGLSYEQYF.

This clone was seen once. This sequence joins TRBV2 and TRBJ2-1, with 11 bases identical to TRBD1. V dropped 6 bases and J dropped 1; count of bases not matched to a gene: 14. CDR1 SNHLY and CDR2 FYNNEI come from the germline V gene. The CDR3 is made up of 19 amino acids. The CDR3 sequence is CASRELGQGGSWSYNEQFF. In DNA form, the CDR3 reads TGTGCCAGCAGAGAATTGGGACAGGGGGGGTCTTGGTCCTACAATGAGCAGTTCTTC. The variable domain in full, with the rest retrieved from reference TRBV2 and TRBJ2-1, is EPEVTQTPSHQVTQMGQEVILRCVPISNHLYFYWYRQILGQKVEFLVSFYNNEISEKSEIFDDQFSVERPDGSNFTLKIRSTKLEDSAMYFCASRELGQGGSWSYNEQFFGPGTRLTVL.

The V and J genes are TRBV28 and TRBJ1-5; 9 nucleotides align to TRBD1. From germline, CDR1 is MDHEN and CDR2 SYDVKM. The J segment lost 7 bases and the V segment lost 6 bases, leaving 13 bases of the junction unmatched. CDR3 size: 16 residues. The CDR3 loop is CASRLKGQGGGQPQHF. The CDR3 DNA reads as TGTGCCAGCAGACTCAAGGGACAGGGTGGAGGCCAGCCCCAGCATTTT.

This chain uses TRBV28 with TRBJ1-4; tentative D call: TRBD1 (5 bases). The CDR3 sequence is 14 residues long. V shed 0 bases and J shed 5 bases, with 7 bases lying between them. Germline V gene data show CDR1 as MDHEN and CDR2 as SYDVKM. The CDR3 loop reads CASSLWDTNEKLFF. As DNA, the CDR3 is TGTGCCAGCAGTTTATGGGACACCAATGAAAAACTGTTTTTT.

The gene calls are TRBV27 and TRBJ2-7, with TRBD1 identical over 7 bases. The CDR3 loop spans 15 amino acids. Germline V gives CDR1 MNHEY, CDR2 SMNVEV (reference sequence). V shed 5 bases, J shed 3 bases, and the junction held 10 bases outside the gene matches. The CDR3 DNA reads as TGTGCCAGCAGTCCTAGACAGGGTGCGAGCTACGAGCAGTACTTC. This translates into CASSPRQGASYEQYF.

The chain links TRBV13 to TRBJ2-7; 7 nucleotides align to TRBD2. Germline CDR1 reads PRHDT; CDR2 reads FYEKMQ (reference sequence). The CDR3 totals 16 residues. Unmatched junction bases numbered 5, after V lost 0 bases and J lost 0 bases. CDR3 residues: CASSLGVQRDSYEQYF. CDR3 coding DNA: TGTGCCAGCAGCTTAGGAGTCCAGCGGGACTCCTACGAGCAGTACTTC.

This clone appeared a single time. The chain combines TRBV5-1 with TRBJ2-1, with D hard to call. This CDR3 contains 15 residues. Per the germline V gene, CDR1 is SGHRS and CDR2 is YFSETQ. V lost 0 bases and J 4 bases, leaving 11 bases between the germline ends. CDR3 nucleotides: TGCGCCAGCAGCTTGGCTCCAAACTCGTACAATGAGCAGTTCTTC. Translation: CASSLAPNSYNEQFF.